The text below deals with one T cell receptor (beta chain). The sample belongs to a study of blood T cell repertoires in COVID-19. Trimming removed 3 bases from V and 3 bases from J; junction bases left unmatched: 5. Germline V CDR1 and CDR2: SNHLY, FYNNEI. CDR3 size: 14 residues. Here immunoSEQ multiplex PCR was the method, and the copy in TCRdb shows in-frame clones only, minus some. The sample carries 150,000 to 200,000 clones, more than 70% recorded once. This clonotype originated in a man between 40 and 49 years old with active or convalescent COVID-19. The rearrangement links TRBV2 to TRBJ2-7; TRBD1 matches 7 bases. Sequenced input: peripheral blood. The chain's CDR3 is CASSDRPGGYEQYF. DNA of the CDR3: TGTGCCAGCAGTGATAGGCCAGGGGGCTACGAGCAGTACTTC. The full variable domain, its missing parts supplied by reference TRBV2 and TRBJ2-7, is EPEVTQTPSHQVTQMGQEVILRCVPISNHLYFYWYRQILGQKVEFLVSFYNNEISEKSEIFDDQFSVERPDGSNFTLKIRSTKLEDSAMYFCASSDRPGGYEQYFGPGTRLTVT.